The 22 T cell receptor beta chains in this list originate from one sample, sequenced in a study of blood T cell repertoires in COVID-19. Assay: immunoSEQ multiplex PCR; the TCRdb copy retains only in-frame clones and omits some. The table lists fewer than 120,000 clones, about 70% of them singletons. What was sequenced was peripheral blood. The receptors here all came from a woman aged 55-69 years with acute or convalescent COVID-19.

The chain recombines TRBV9 with TRBJ1-2; the match to TRBD1 covers 9 bases. V dropped 4 bases and J dropped 4; count of bases not matched to a gene: 17. The CDR3 covers 18 residues. Germline V gene lookup returns CDR1 SGDLS and CDR2 YYNGEE. CDR3 sequence reads: CASSLGRTGDQSSYGYTF. CDR3 bases: TGTGCCAGCAGCCTTGGCCGGACAGGGGATCAGTCAAGCTATGGCTACACCTTC.

Only one count was recorded for this clone. This sequence joins TRBV25-1 and TRBJ2-1; perhaps TRBD2 as D (7 bases). This CDR3 is 13 amino acids long. Germline V gene data show CDR1 as MGHDK and CDR2 as SYGVNS. Trimming left V 4 bases short and J 9 bases short, with 13 bases between. CDR3 sequence (DNA): TGTGCCAGCAGTGGGCCCGGGGGGCGTGAGCAGTTCTTC. It specifies CASSGPGGREQFF.

The chain carries TRBV4-2 and TRBJ1-4; the match to TRBD1 covers 9 bases. This CDR3 spans 15 amino acids. J lost 7 bases, V lost 5 bases, and 8 bases had no gene match. CDR1 is LGHNA, CDR2 YNFKEQ, per germline. The CDR3 spells CASSYRQGVSEKLFF. The CDR3 region has the DNA TGTGCCAGCAGCTACCGACAGGGGGTTAGTGAAAAACTGTTTTTT.

This clone came up a few times. This chain links TRBV11-3 with TRBJ2-7; 7 positions match TRBD1. Unmatched junction bases numbered 3, after V lost 0 bases and J lost 7 bases. This CDR3 is 13 amino acids long. Germline CDR1 reads SGHNT; CDR2 reads YENEEA. The CDR3 DNA follows: TGTGCCAGCAGCTTAGATATCAGGGGGGAGCAGTACTTC. It yields the protein CASSLDIRGEQYF. Full variable domain (rest looked up from reference TRBV11-3 and TRBJ2-7): EAGVVQSPRYKIIEKKQPVAFWCNPISGHNTLYWYLQNLGQGPELLIRYENEEAVDDSQLPKDRFSAERLKGVDSTLKIQPAELGDSAVYLCASSLDIRGEQYFGPGTRLTVT.

This rearrangement joins TRBV4-2 to TRBJ1-4; the D is unclear. Germline assignment: CDR1 LGHNA and CDR2 YNFKEQ. CDR3 size: 16 residues. Trimming took off 0 bases at V and 5 bases at J, with 13 bases between the two ends. In DNA form, the CDR3 reads TGTGCCAGCAGCCAAGATCCTCGCCAGAACAATGAAAAACTGTTTTTT. This translates into CASSQDPRQNNEKLFF.

The chain links TRBV5-6 to TRBJ1-5; D remains unclear. V dropped 0 bases and J dropped 3 bases, with 7 bases sitting between them. CDR1 and CDR2 (germline): SGHDT, YYEEEE. CDR3 length: 14 amino acids. The CDR3 spells CASSLVADNQPQHF. The CDR3 bases are TGTGCCAGCAGCTTGGTGGCAGACAATCAGCCCCAGCATTTT.

This clone occurred a few times. The CDR3 DNA follows: TGTGCCAGCAGTTACAACCTCAACAGGGGTACAACTAATGAAAAACTGTTTTTT. Protein: CASSYNLNRGTTNEKLFF. The V call is TRBV6-2 or TRBV6-3, the J call TRBJ1-4; TRBD1 matches at 7 bases. V trimming: 2 bases; J trimming: 0 bases; junction bases outside the gene matches: 9. Looked up from germline, CDR1 is MNHEY and CDR2 is SVGEGT. The CDR3 spans 18 residues.

The chain joins TRBV30 to TRBJ2-3; 10 bases agree with TRBD2. The trim removed 0 bases at V and 4 bases at J, leaving 4 bases unmatched. The CDR3 is made up of 15 amino acids. Germline V CDR1 and CDR2: GTSNPN, SVGIG (reference sequence). CDR3 region: CAWSVLAGVSDTQYF. CDR3 coding DNA: TGTGCCTGGAGTGTTCTAGCGGGGGTTTCAGATACGCAGTATTTT.

V and J are TRBV11-2 and TRBJ2-3, with 9 bases matching TRBD2. The CDR3 spans 16 residues. Germline V CDR1 and CDR2: SGHAT, FQNNGV. V was clipped by 4 bases and J by 4 bases; unmatched bases: 9. CDR3 bases: TGTGCCAGCAGCTGGCCCCCTGGCGGGGGGGCAGATACGCAGTATTTT. This codes for CASSWPPGGGADTQYF.

The chain carries TRBV4-2 and TRBJ1-5, with 7 bases lining up with TRBD1. Germline V gives CDR1 LGHNA, CDR2 YNFKEQ. With 4 bases clipped from V and 4 bases from J, the junction kept 7 bases outside the gene matches. The CDR3 totals 15 residues. The CDR3 protein is CASSLRDRENQPQHF. DNA for the CDR3: TGTGCCAGCAGCCTCCGGGACAGAGAGAATCAGCCCCAGCATTTT.

This clone was seen only a few times. The chain carries TRBV14 and TRBJ1-6; TRBD1 is a possible D gene (6 bases). Per germline, CDR1 SGHDN and CDR2 FVKESK. The CDR3 is made up of 17 amino acids. V was pared by 3 bases and J by 1 base, with 13 bases between. CDR3 sequence: CASSQGGAWSYNSPLHF. CDR3 sequence (DNA): TGTGCCAGCAGCCAGGGGGGGGCTTGGTCCTATAATTCACCCCTCCACTTT.

The chain joins TRBV9 to TRBJ2-3; D is perhaps TRBD1 (6 bases). The CDR3 covers 14 residues. Germline V CDR1 and CDR2: SGDLS, YYNGEE. Deletions cut 7 bases from V and 0 bases from J, with 12 bases between. CDR3 bases: TGTGCCAGCCAGGGACAAGTAAGCACAGATACGCAGTATTTT. The encoded protein is CASQGQVSTDTQYF.

V and J are TRBV5-1 and TRBJ2-1; TRBD2 agrees at 12 bases. Germline V gene sequence: CDR1 SGHRS, CDR2 YFSETQ. The CDR3 totals 15 residues. Germline trimming cut 4 bases from V and 4 bases from J; bases unmatched to any gene: 3. The CDR3 spells CASSRTSGGYNEQFF. CDR3 nucleotide sequence: TGCGCCAGCAGCCGTACTAGCGGGGGGTACAATGAGCAGTTCTTC.

This clone was counted between two and nine times. The chain recombines TRBV5-6 with TRBJ1-2, with 10 bases matching TRBD1. The J segment lost 5 bases and the V segment lost 4 bases, leaving 5 bases of the junction unmatched. CDR3 length equals 14 residues. Germline loops: CDR1 SGHDT, CDR2 YYEEEE. The CDR3 loop reads CASSRDRGRYGYTF. CDR3 in DNA: TGTGCCAGCAGCCGTGACAGGGGGCGATATGGCTACACCTTC. Together with reference TRBV5-6 and TRBJ1-2, the CDR3 gives the full variable domain: DAGVTQSPTHLIKTRGQQVTLRCSPKSGHDTVSWYQQALGQGPQFIFQYYEEEERQRGNFPDRFSGHQFPNYSSELNVNALLLGDSALYLCASSRDRGRYGYTFGSGTRLTVV.

This chain uses TRBV19 with TRBJ1-1; D is ambiguous. Trimming removed 6 bases at V and 3 bases at J, with 5 bases between. CDR1 LNHDA and CDR2 SQIVND come from the germline V gene (reference sequence). This CDR3 region has 11 residues. The CDR3 loop reads CASSFYTEAFF. The CDR3, as DNA: TGTGCCAGTAGCTTTTACACTGAAGCTTTCTTT. The full variable domain, completed using reference TRBV19 and TRBJ1-1, is DGGITQSPKYLFRKEGQNVTLSCEQNLNHDAMYWYRQDPGQGLRLIYYSQIVNDFQKGDIAEGYSVSREKKESFPLTVTSAQKNPTAFYLCASSFYTEAFFGQGTRLTVV.

The V and J genes are TRBV24-1 and TRBJ1-2; the match to TRBD1 covers 7 bases. The J segment lost 6 bases and the V segment lost 3 bases, leaving 9 bases of the junction unmatched. CDR1 is KGHDR and CDR2 is SFDVKD in the germline V gene. The CDR3 totals 15 residues. DNA of the CDR3: TGTGCCACCAGTGATCGAAAGACAGGGAAACATGGCTACACCTTC. Translation: CATSDRKTGKHGYTF.

V is TRBV10-1 and J is TRBJ1-2, with TRBD1 identical over 9 bases. The length of the CDR3 is 15 residues. Germline V gene data show CDR1 as WNHNN and CDR2 as SYGVQD (reference sequence). The junction had 10 bases not matched to a gene; V was cut back by 8 bases and J by 3 bases. In DNA, the CDR3 is TGCGCCAGCCCACAGGGGGCTCTAAGGGACTATGGCTACACCTTC. It is translated as CASPQGALRDYGYTF.

The chain combines TRBV10-3 with TRBJ2-5; tentatively, D is TRBD1 (7 bases). This CDR3 spans 13 amino acids. The germline V gene has CDR1 ENHRY and CDR2 SYGVKD. Trimming pared 6 bases from V and 2 bases from J, leaving 10 bases between. CDR3 nucleotide sequence: TGTGCCATCAGCGGGGGACAGCAAGAGACCCAGTACTTC. Translation: CAISGGQQETQYF.

This chain joins TRBV9 and TRBJ1-2; D is uncertain. CDR1 and CDR2 from the germline V gene are SGDLS and YYNGEE. The ends were cut back, 4 bases at V and 4 bases at J, with 14 bases in the middle. There are 14 residues in the CDR3. CDR3 in DNA: TGTGCCAGCAGCCCCACCGAACAGATCTATGGCTACACCTTC. The encoded protein is CASSPTEQIYGYTF.

The chain carries TRBV3-1 (or the pseudogene TRBV3-2) and TRBJ2-2; D is unresolved. Trimming left V 1 base short and J 2 bases short, with 11 bases between. Germline V lookup: CDR1 LGHDT, CDR2 YNNKEL (reference sequence). CDR3 size: 16 residues. The CDR3 spells CASSQVYAKNTGELFF. The CDR3 nucleotides read TGTGCCAGCAGCCAAGTTTACGCGAAAAACACCGGGGAGCTGTTTTTT.

This rearrangement joins TRBV6-2 or TRBV6-3 to TRBJ2-4, with TRBD1 matching 9 bases. J lost 9 bases, V lost 5 bases, and 8 bases had no gene match. Germline lookup yields CDR1 MNHEY and CDR2 SVGEGT. The CDR3 consists of 14 residues. CDR3 nucleotides: TGTGCCAGCAGTAGGGGGACAGGGAGCGGCATTCAGTACTTC. This gives the protein CASSRGTGSGIQYF.

The chain recombines TRBV29-1 with TRBJ2-5, with D maybe TRBD2 (6 bases). The J call may not be correct, given that the DNA end is closer to TRBJ2-7. CDR1 SQVTM and CDR2 ANQGSEA come from the germline V gene. The CDR3 has 10 amino acids. This CDR3 reads CSAGEDEQYF. The CDR3 DNA sequence: TGCAGCGCGGGGGAGGACGAGCAGTACTTC.